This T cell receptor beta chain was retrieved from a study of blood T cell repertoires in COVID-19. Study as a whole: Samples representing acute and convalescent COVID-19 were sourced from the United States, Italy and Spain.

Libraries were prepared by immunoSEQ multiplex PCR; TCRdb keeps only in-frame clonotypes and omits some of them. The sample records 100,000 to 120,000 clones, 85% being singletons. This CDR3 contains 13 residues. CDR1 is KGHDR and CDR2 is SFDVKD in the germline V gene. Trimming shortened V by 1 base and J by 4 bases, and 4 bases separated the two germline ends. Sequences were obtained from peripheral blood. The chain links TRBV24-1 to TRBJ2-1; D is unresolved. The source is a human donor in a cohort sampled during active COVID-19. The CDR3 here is CATSDLLYNEQFF. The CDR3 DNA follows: TGTGCCACCAGTGATTTACTTTACAATGAGCAGTTCTTC.